These 2 T cell receptor beta chains were all obtained from the same sample, sequenced in a study of T cells in Graves' hyperthyroidism and ophthalmopathy. The investigators amplified TCR beta CDR3 regions from RNA transcripts. The study used the HTBI primer set for a first-round RT-PCR of the TCR CDR3. TCRdb reprocessed the multiplex PCR reads with MiXCR, giving one entry per CDR3 protein. The table lists about half a million distinct CDR3 sequences, approximately 24% of them singletons. Sequencing was carried out using blood. The receptor source for this set is a woman aged 25 to 45 with Graves' ophthalmopathy.

This clonotype was counted at least ten times. The chain employs TRBV28 and TRBJ2-7, with 8 bases lining up with TRBD2. Germline V gene sequence: CDR1 MDHEN, CDR2 SYDVKM. CDR3 length: 15 amino acids. J gave up 7 bases and V 5 bases, and 13 bases lay outside the gene matches. This chain's CDR3 is CASSGGGLGDLEQYF. CDR3 coding DNA: TGTGCCAGCAGTGGTGGGGGACTAGGGGATTTGGAGCAGTACTTC.

This clonotype has a count of ten or more. The CDR3 loop is CAISDPDRNYGYTF. In nucleotides, the CDR3 is TGTGCCATCAGTGACCCGGACAGAAACTATGGCTACACCTTC. This chain connects TRBV10-3 to TRBJ1-2; a weak D match, TRBD1 (6 bases). Germline V gene data show CDR1 as ENHRY and CDR2 as SYGVKD. V shed 3 bases and J shed 2 bases, with 10 bases lying between them. This CDR3 region has 14 residues.